This T cell receptor (beta chain) was sequenced during a study of blood T cell repertoires in COVID-19. This clone has a handful of counts. Measured with immunoSEQ multiplex PCR; TCRdb has only the in-frame clones, and not every one. The top ten clones hold roughly 4% of a sample with fewer than 150,000 clones, around nine tenths of them seen once. V lost 11 bases and J 4 bases, leaving 20 bases between the germline ends. CDR1 and CDR2 (germline): MRHNA, SNTAGT. The CDR3 is 14 amino acids. This TCR was recovered from a woman aged 40 to 49 with acute or convalescent COVID-19. Sequenced sample: peripheral blood. The V call is TRBV6-4, the J call TRBJ1-2; D uncertain. The CDR3 DNA reads TGTGCCCGACCCGTCCTTGGAGGGATCTATGGCTACACCTTC. Translated: CARPVLGGIYGYTF.